This TCR beta chain derives from a study of blood T cell repertoires in COVID-19 (TCRdb year 2020). The study in broad terms: Samples from collaborators originated in the United States, Italy and Spain and spanned both the acute and convalescent phases of COVID-19. Samples came from the ongoing ImmuneRACE study (first 160 participants) plus 1,254 subjects from 6 global collaborators. The repertoires were released in a freely available public database meant as a resource for research on the immune response to SARS-CoV-2. A de-identified subject ID, COVID-19 status, age in years and sex were almost always included in the sample metadata. Where available, HLA class I and class II types were taken from metadata supplied by the sample provider and were not determined by assay-based typing. The material from the prospective study consisted of cDNA or gDNA derived from T cells, B-cell-depleted T cells, or PBMCs. The dataset comprised deeply sampled blood TCRbeta repertoires from subjects exposed to, actively infected with, or recovered from COVID-19. Overall study results and their limits: The amount of clinical and demographic metadata varied by source and participant and was provided uncurated.

From a lookup of the germline V gene, CDR1 and CDR2 are MGHRA and YSYEKL. The CDR3 holds 16 amino acids from the cysteine to the phenylalanine. Only the CDR3 DNA is retained, 48 bases long and in frame from the first base. Trimming takes 4 bases off V and 1 base off J; junction bases not matched to a gene: 8. TCRbeta CDR3 regions were amplified from genomic DNA by means of the immunoSEQ Assay, a bias-controlled multiplex PCR. As for the original processing: Nucleated cell counts per sample were estimated from amplification of reference gene primers within the assay. To quantify the absolute abundance of each unique TCRbeta CDR3 rearrangement, sequence reads were collapsed and filtered. For each sample, productive Simpson clonality was calculated as the square root of Simpson's diversity index over productive rearrangements. TCRdb carries this immuneACCESS record with in-frame sequences only. Its versions omit some clonotypes, under half of them owing to an unresolved V gene in the studies checked, with the rest unexplained. V and J calls and clone size are those listed in that table; D and trimming were worked out from the DNA. The sample records 400,000 to 550,000 clones, about 85% of which are singletons. About 2% of the sample rests with the top ten.

Participants in the prospective study were aged about 18 to 89 years, lived in some 24 United States geographic areas, and enrolled through a virtual design. Cohort assignment in the prospective study relied on participant-reported clinical history from a screening survey and a study questionnaire. Mobile phlebotomists in the prospective study collected whole blood, serum and a nasopharyngeal or oropharyngeal swab from every participant. Additional blood draws and questionnaires over an approximately two-month period could optionally be provided by prospective study participants. Before DNA extraction, prospective study blood samples were shipped either frozen or at room temperature. This clone was recorded once. This receptor's antigen is unknown. There are no base qualities to consult, and no much larger clone falls within one base.

The sequenced material came from PBMCs or T cells enriched from blood (not recorded which). The TCR sequence derives from a woman younger than 35 with acute COVID-19. Here the chain combines TRBV4-1 and TRBJ2-7, with TRBD2 identical over 9 junction bases. Read as DNA, the sequence is TGCGCCAGCAGCCGCTCACCGGGACTAGCTTCCTACGAGCAGTACTTC. It specifies CASSRSPGLASYEQYF.